This T cell receptor beta chain comes out of a study of PD-1 blockade in classical Hodgkin lymphoma. With respect to this clone: Its antigen remains unidentified.

Method: immunoSEQ multiplex PCR; TCRdb's copy keeps in-frame clones and lacks some. The sample lists 15,000 to 20,000 clones; about 76% were seen once. In germline, CDR1 is SGHVS, CDR2 FQNEAQ. Trimming at V came to 0 bases and at J to 2 bases, leaving 14 bases not matched to a gene. CDR3 length: 19 amino acids. Each of the patients experienced relapse following autologous stem cell transplantation, and their brentuximab vedotin exposure differed. Study-level points and caveats: Initiation of nivolumab under 1 year after ASCT led to exclusion of patients. Reported findings placed baseline TCR diversity lower in newly diagnosed patients (compared with healthy donors). While CD8+ TCR diversity did not rise significantly by C4D1, CD4+ TCR diversity did.

The sequencing here drew on peripheral blood mononuclear cells (PBMCs), taken before the second cycle of nivolumab. This clonotype originated in a human donor with classical Hodgkin lymphoma. The chain carries TRBV7-8 and TRBJ2-3; 7 bases line up with TRBD2. The DNA for the CDR3 is TGTGCCAGCAGCTTAGCGAGGGGTCGGCTAGCGGAGTACACAGATACGCAGTATTTT. It codes for CASSLARGRLAEYTDTQYF.